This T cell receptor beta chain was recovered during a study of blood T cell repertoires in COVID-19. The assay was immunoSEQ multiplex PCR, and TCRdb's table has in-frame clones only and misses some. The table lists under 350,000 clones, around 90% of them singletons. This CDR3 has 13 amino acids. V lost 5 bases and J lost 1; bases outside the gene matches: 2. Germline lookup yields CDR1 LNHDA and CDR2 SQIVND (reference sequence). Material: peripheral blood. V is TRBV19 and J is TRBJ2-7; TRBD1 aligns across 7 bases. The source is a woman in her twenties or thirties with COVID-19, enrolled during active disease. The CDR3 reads CASSLDRSYEQYF. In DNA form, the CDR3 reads TGTGCCAGTAGTCTGGACAGGTCCTACGAGCAGTACTTC.